This T cell receptor (beta chain) was profiled in a study of blood T cell repertoires in COVID-19. Across the study: Sites in the United States, Italy and Spain provided acute and convalescent COVID-19 samples. The analysed material was cDNA or gDNA that came from T cells, B-cell-depleted T cells, or PBMCs.

V lost 3 bases, J lost 4 bases, and 6 bases lay in between. Germline loops: CDR1 SGHDN, CDR2 FVKESK. The CDR3 sequence is 12 residues long. In the study's own analysis: Amplification of reference gene primers provided the estimated nucleated cell counts. The method was immunoSEQ multiplex PCR; TCRdb's version includes in-frame clones alone and lacks a portion of them. V, J and clone size are taken as reported in that table, and D and trimming were inferred from the DNA itself. The table shows fewer than 500,000 clones, with 70% to 90% occurring only once. This sequence joins TRBV14 and TRBJ1-2; the D is unclear. The sequence was obtained from a woman younger than 45 with active or convalescent COVID-19. The specimen was peripheral blood. DNA for the CDR3: TGTGCCAGCAGCCACAGAAGCTATGGCTACACCTTC. Protein sequence: CASSHRSYGYTF. Full variable domain (missing parts from reference TRBV14 and TRBJ1-2): EAGVTQFPSHSVIEKGQTVTLRCDPISGHDNLYWYRRVMGKEIKFLLHFVKESKQDESGMPNNRFLAERTGGTYSTLKVQPAELEDSGVYFCASSHRSYGYTFGSGTRLTVV.